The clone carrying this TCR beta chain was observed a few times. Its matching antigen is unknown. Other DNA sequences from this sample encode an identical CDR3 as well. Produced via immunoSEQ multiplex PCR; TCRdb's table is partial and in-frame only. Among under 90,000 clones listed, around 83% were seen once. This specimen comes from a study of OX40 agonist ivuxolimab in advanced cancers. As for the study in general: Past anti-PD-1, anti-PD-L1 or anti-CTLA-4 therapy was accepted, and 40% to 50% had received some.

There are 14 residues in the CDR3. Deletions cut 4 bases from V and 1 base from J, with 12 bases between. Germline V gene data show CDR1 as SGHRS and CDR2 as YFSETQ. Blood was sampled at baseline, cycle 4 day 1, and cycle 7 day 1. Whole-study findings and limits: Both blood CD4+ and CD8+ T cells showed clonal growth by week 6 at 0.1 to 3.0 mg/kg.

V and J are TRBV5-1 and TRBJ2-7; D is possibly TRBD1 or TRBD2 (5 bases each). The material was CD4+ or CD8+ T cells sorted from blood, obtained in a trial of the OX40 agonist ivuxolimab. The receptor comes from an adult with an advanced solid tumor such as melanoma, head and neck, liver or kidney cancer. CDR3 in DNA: TGCGCCAGCAGCCCCGGGACGGTTTCCTACGAGCAGTACTTC. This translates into CASSPGTVSYEQYF.